These 31 T cell receptor beta chains share one sample of origin, sequenced in a study of CD8 T cells in Susac syndrome. Roughly 0.5 to 1 ug RNA was reverse transcribed with random hexamers. One entry per CDR3 protein results from TCRdb running MiXCR on the immunoSEQ multiplex PCR reads. In the table there are around 80,000 distinct CDR3 sequences, under 95% of which are singletons. Sequenced sample: CD8+ T cells from PBMCs. These TCRs come from a human donor with Susac syndrome.

V gene TRBV7-6 combines with J gene TRBJ2-1; D is undetermined. The ends were cut back, 1 base at V and 2 bases at J, with 9 bases in the middle. This CDR3 has 15 amino acids. Germline-derived CDR1 and CDR2 are SGHVS and FNYEAQ. The CDR3 spells CASSLGSAPYNEQFF. The CDR3 bases are TGTGCCAGCAGCTTAGGCAGTGCGCCCTACAATGAGCAGTTCTTC.

This clonotype was seen just once. The genes are TRBV5-4 and TRBJ1-1; 8 nucleotides agree with TRBD1. Germline CDR1 reads SGHNT; CDR2 reads YYREEE (reference sequence). The junction had 4 bases not matched to a gene; V was cut back by 4 bases and J by 2 bases. The CDR3 sequence is 14 residues long. The CDR3 DNA is TGTGCCAGCAGCCGGGACAGGAAAAACACTGAAGCTTTCTTT. Its translation is CASSRDRKNTEAFF. The variable domain in full, with the rest retrieved from reference TRBV5-4 and TRBJ1-1, is ETGVTQSPTHLIKTRGQQVTLRCSSQSGHNTVSWYQQALGQGPQFIFQYYREEENGRGNFPPRFSGLQFPNYSSELNVNALELDDSALYLCASSRDRKNTEAFFGQGTRLTVV.

The rearrangement links TRBV11-1 to TRBJ2-7; D gene ambiguous. V shed 2 bases and J shed 1 base, with 9 bases lying between them. Germline values: CDR1 SGHAT, CDR2 FQDESV (reference sequence). The CDR3 covers 14 residues. The CDR3 sequence is CASSLNQDSYEQYF. CDR3 sequence (DNA): TGTGCCAGCAGCTTAAACCAAGATTCCTACGAGCAGTACTTC.

V gene TRBV6-5 combines with J gene TRBJ2-7; D gene uncertain. CDR1 and CDR2 (germline): MNHEY, SVGAGI. CDR3 length: 14 residues. V was cut by 0 bases and J by 3 bases, with 9 bases left in between. CDR3 region: CASSYSSSIYEQYF. CDR3 bases: TGTGCCAGCAGTTACTCAAGTTCCATCTACGAGCAGTACTTC.

CDR3 loop: CASSGSSNQPQHF. CDR3 DNA sequence: TGCGCCAGCAGCGGGAGTAGCAATCAGCCCCAGCATTTT. The V gene is TRBV10-2, the J gene TRBJ1-5; unclear D gene. This CDR3 is built from 13 residues. The V gene lost 6 bases and the J gene lost 0 bases, with 6 bases spanning the gap. In germline, CDR1 is WSHSY, CDR2 SAAADI.

CDR3 loop: CASSYGQINTEAFF. As DNA, the CDR3 is TGTGCCAGCAGTTACGGTCAGATTAACACTGAAGCTTTCTTT. The chain couples TRBV6-5 to TRBJ1-1; unclear D gene. The CDR3 consists of 14 residues. In germline, CDR1 is MNHEY, CDR2 SVGAGI. Trimming took 2 bases from V and 2 from J, leaving 9 bases between them.

V is TRBV2 and J is TRBJ1-2, with TRBD1 matching 9 bases. Trimming removed 6 bases from V and 6 bases from J; junction bases left unmatched: 2. The CDR3 consists of 12 residues. Germline V gives CDR1 SNHLY, CDR2 FYNNEI. DNA of the CDR3: TGTGCCAGCAGATGGACAGGGGATGGCTACACCTTC. Translation gives CASRWTGDGYTF.

The chain has TRBV27 and TRBJ1-3, with a tentative D call TRBD1 (5 bases). V lost 2 bases and J 0 bases, leaving 8 bases between the germline ends. Per germline, CDR1 MNHEY and CDR2 SMNVEV (reference sequence). The CDR3 totals 15 residues. CDR3 in DNA: TGTGCCAGCAGTTTAGGGGCAGGCTCTGGAAACACCATATATTTT. Its protein product is CASSLGAGSGNTIYF.

V usage is TRBV6-1 and J usage is TRBJ1-5; D not resolved. Looked up from germline, CDR1 is MNHNS and CDR2 is SASEGT. This CDR3 is built from 14 residues. V lost 6 bases and J 3 bases, leaving 12 bases between the germline ends. The chain's CDR3 is CASSRSGYNQPQHF. As DNA, the CDR3 is TGTGCCAGCAGCCGAAGTGGGTACAATCAGCCCCAGCATTTT.

The V call is TRBV6-4, the J call TRBJ2-3, with D hard to call. The CDR3 has 13 residues. Trimming stripped 3 bases from V and 3 bases from J, with 7 bases between. CDR1 is MRHNA and CDR2 is SNTAGT in the germline V gene. The CDR3 spells CASSEPCTDTQYF. Here the CDR3 DNA reads TGTGCCAGCAGTGAGCCCTGTACAGATACGCAGTATTTT.

The rearrangement joins TRBV4-2 to TRBJ1-1; D is undetermined. Per germline, CDR1 LGHNA and CDR2 YNFKEQ. CDR3 length equals 15 residues. Trimming removed 0 bases at V and 4 bases at J, with 12 bases between. CDR3 DNA: TGTGCCAGCAGCCAAGAAACGGATGTGGGCACTGAAGCTTTCTTT. As protein: CASSQETDVGTEAFF.

The chain is built from TRBV7-2 and TRBJ1-2; tentative D call: TRBD1 (5 bases). This CDR3 is built from 13 residues. Germline V gene sequence: CDR1 SGHTA, CDR2 FQGNSA. The V and J ends lost 7 bases and 8 bases respectively, with 17 bases between them. CDR3 sequence reads: CASTPAGRFGYTF. CDR3 sequence (DNA): TGTGCCAGCACCCCGGCAGGGAGGTTCGGCTACACCTTC.

The rearrangement uses TRBV24-1 and TRBJ2-1; TRBD1 aligns across 7 bases. Germline V CDR1 and CDR2: KGHDR, SFDVKD. The CDR3 totals 18 residues. The J segment lost 12 bases and the V segment lost 3 bases, leaving 22 bases of the junction unmatched. In nucleotides, the CDR3 is TGTGCCACCAGTGATCGGACAGGCGCGACCTCCTACAATGAAGGGCAGTTCTTC. Its protein is CATSDRTGATSYNEGQFF.

This clonotype is a singleton in its sample. The V call is TRBV5-1, the J call TRBJ2-1; 8 bases agree with TRBD1. The CDR3 has 15 amino acids. V gave up 0 bases and J gave up 8 bases; unmatched junction bases: 7. Germline CDR1 is SGHRS and CDR2 is YFSETQ. The CDR3 loop reads CASSLEARGQDEQFF. The CDR3 region has the DNA TGCGCCAGCAGCTTGGAAGCCAGGGGGCAGGATGAGCAGTTCTTC.

The chain links TRBV18 to TRBJ1-4, with 10 bases matching TRBD1. The CDR3 length is 16 residues. Unmatched junction bases numbered 1, after V lost 3 bases and J lost 0 bases. From germline, CDR1 is KGHSH and CDR2 LQKENI. CDR3 loop: CASSPGQGATNEKLFF. CDR3 DNA sequence: TGTGCCAGCTCACCCGGACAGGGGGCAACTAATGAAAAACTGTTTTTT.

This chain links TRBV19 with TRBJ2-1; 8 bases fit TRBD1. The CDR3 consists of 16 residues. V lost 3 bases, J lost 0 bases, and 4 bases stayed unmatched. CDR1 is LNHDA, CDR2 SQIVND, per germline (reference sequence). The DNA for the CDR3 is TGTGCCAGTAGTATCCGAGACAGGGGCTCCTACAATGAGCAGTTCTTC. It translates to CASSIRDRGSYNEQFF.

The chain couples TRBV19 to TRBJ2-7; D possibly uses TRBD1 or TRBD2 (5 bases each). CDR1 is LNHDA and CDR2 is SQIVND in the germline V gene (reference sequence). The CDR3 is 14 amino acids. V was pared by 10 bases and J by 0 bases, with 16 bases between. As DNA, the CDR3 is TGTGCCACTGGGGGAGACAGTTTCTCCTACGAGCAGTACTTC. The encoded protein is CATGGDSFSYEQYF.

The rearrangement joins TRBV5-4 to TRBJ1-3; a weak D match, TRBD1 (5 bases). In germline, CDR1 is SGHNT, CDR2 YYREEE (reference sequence). V was pared by 2 bases and J by 3 bases, with 9 bases between. The CDR3 consists of 14 residues. Here the CDR3 DNA reads TGTGCCAGCAGCTTCGAGCAGGGTGGAAACACCATATATTTT. Amino acids: CASSFEQGGNTIYF.

The chain is built from TRBV7-8 and TRBJ2-7; a possible D gene is TRBD1 (5 bases). The germline V and J ends were trimmed by 2 bases and 0 bases, with 8 bases remaining between them. CDR1 is SGHVS and CDR2 is FQNEAQ in the germline V gene. The CDR3 extends over 14 amino acids. This CDR3 is CASSLWGSSYEQYF. Written as DNA, the CDR3 is TGTGCCAGCAGCTTATGGGGCAGCTCCTACGAGCAGTACTTC.

This clonotype was seen just once. The chain is built from TRBV20-1 and TRBJ2-1, with 7 bases aligning to TRBD2. This CDR3 is built from 16 residues. Per the germline V gene, CDR1 is DFQATT and CDR2 is SNEGSKA (reference sequence). V lost 5 bases to trimming and J lost 1 base; unmatched junction nucleotides: 11. The DNA of the CDR3 is TGCAGTGCTCGGTTGCGGGAGAAAGATTCCTACAATGAGCAGTTCTTC. It specifies CSARLREKDSYNEQFF.

The chain recombines TRBV15 with TRBJ2-7; TRBD2 is a possible D gene (6 bases). The germline CDR1 and CDR2 sequences are LNHNV and YYDKDF (reference sequence). The germline V and J ends were trimmed by 3 bases and 3 bases, with 12 bases remaining between them. There are 14 residues in the CDR3. CDR3 DNA sequence: TGTGCCACCAGCAGGAGTAGCGGACTCTACGAGCAGTACTTC. Translating it yields CATSRSSGLYEQYF.

The chain links TRBV20-1 to TRBJ2-6; the match to TRBD2 covers 13 bases. Germline trimming cut 0 bases from V and 0 bases from J; bases unmatched to any gene: 11. In germline, CDR1 is DFQATT, CDR2 SNEGSKA (reference sequence). The CDR3 consists of 21 residues. CDR3 protein: CSARDRRLAGGPSSGANVLTF. The CDR3 region has the DNA TGCAGTGCTAGAGATAGGAGACTAGCGGGAGGACCAAGCTCTGGGGCCAACGTCCTGACTTTC.

This chain connects TRBV19 to TRBJ2-1, with 10 bases lining up with TRBD2. V lost 6 bases to trimming and J lost 5 bases; unmatched junction nucleotides: 1. CDR1 LNHDA and CDR2 SQIVND come from the germline V gene (reference sequence). CDR3 size: 13 residues. CDR3 loop: CASSGLADNEQFF. CDR3 nucleotides: TGTGCCAGTAGCGGACTAGCGGACAATGAGCAGTTCTTC.

The J gene is TRBJ1-6, the V gene TRBV25-1; D gene uncertain. Germline V gives CDR1 MGHDK, CDR2 SYGVNS. The CDR3 consists of 13 residues. The V and J ends lost 4 bases and 10 bases respectively, with 11 bases between them. The CDR3 DNA reads TGTGCCAGCAGTGCTAGCGCTGGCTCACCCCTCCACTTT. Protein product: CASSASAGSPLHF.

The chain has TRBV30 and TRBJ2-5, with 8 bases that match TRBD2. Germline V CDR1 and CDR2: GTSNPN, SVGIG (reference sequence). This CDR3 has 15 amino acids. V lost 1 base, J lost 1 base, and 5 bases stayed unmatched. This CDR3 is CAWSASSGPQETQYF. The CDR3 coding sequence is TGTGCCTGGAGTGCTTCTAGCGGGCCCCAAGAGACCCAGTACTTC.

The chain employs TRBV27 and TRBJ2-3; D unclear. CDR1 and CDR2 from the germline V gene are MNHEY and SMNVEV (reference sequence). The CDR3 runs to 14 residues. Between the trimmed V and J ends, which lost 2 bases and 1 base, there was a span of 7 bases. The CDR3, as DNA: TGTGCCAGCAGTTTACGGGCCCGCACAGATACGCAGTATTTT. Translated: CASSLRARTDTQYF.

This chain links TRBV7-2 with TRBJ1-4, with 7 bases that match TRBD1. Per the germline V gene, CDR1 is SGHTA and CDR2 is FQGNSA. This CDR3 spans 15 amino acids. Trimming removed 5 bases from V and 4 bases from J; junction bases left unmatched: 7. The CDR3 loop is CASSQGGYGNEKLFF. CDR3 DNA: TGTGCCAGCAGCCAGGGGGGATACGGTAATGAAAAACTGTTTTTT.

There are a few counts of this clonotype. The rearrangement links TRBV7-6 to TRBJ2-7, with a weak D call TRBD2 (6 bases). This CDR3 is built from 14 residues. Trimming took 0 bases from V and 7 from J, leaving 13 bases between them. Germline V CDR1 and CDR2: SGHVS, FNYEAQ. For the CDR3, the DNA is TGTGCCAGCAGCTTAGCGGGAGGCCCCCAAGAGCAGTACTTC. This sequence encodes CASSLAGGPQEQYF.

V usage is TRBV30 and J usage is TRBJ2-7, with TRBD2 matching over 9 bases. Germline V gene data show CDR1 as GTSNPN and CDR2 as SVGIG (reference sequence). Losses at the gene ends were 0 bases for V and 6 bases for J; bases not matched to a gene: 9. This CDR3 comprises 15 residues. The CDR3 sequence is CAWSVGLAGIGEQYF. In DNA, the CDR3 is TGTGCCTGGAGTGTCGGGCTAGCGGGGATAGGCGAGCAGTACTTC. The full variable domain, its missing parts supplied by reference TRBV30 and TRBJ2-7, is SQTIHQWPATLVQPVGSPLSLECTVEGTSNPNLYWYRQAAGRGLQLLFYSVGIGQISSEVPQNLSASRPQDRQFILSSKKLLLSDSGFYLCAWSVGLAGIGEQYFGPGTRLTVT.

The rearrangement joins TRBV7-9 to TRBJ2-1; the match to TRBD1 covers 7 bases. This CDR3 contains 15 residues. V trimming: 3 bases; J trimming: 5 bases; junction bases outside the gene matches: 7. Germline V lookup: CDR1 SEHNR, CDR2 FQNEAQ (reference sequence). The CDR3 is CASSFRGQWDNEQFF. The CDR3 DNA sequence: TGTGCCAGCAGCTTCCGGGGACAGTGGGACAATGAGCAGTTCTTC.

This clonotype came up a few times. The V call is TRBV25-1, the J call TRBJ2-7; 9 bases agree with TRBD1. The CDR3 totals 16 residues. Germline loops: CDR1 MGHDK, CDR2 SYGVNS. Trimming at V came to 4 bases and at J to 3 bases, leaving 10 bases not matched to a gene. This chain's CDR3 is CASSGSAGTGFYEQYF. The DNA of the CDR3 is TGTGCCAGCAGTGGAAGTGCCGGGACAGGGTTCTACGAGCAGTACTTC.